The rows below give T cell receptor beta chains drawn from one sample of a study of regulatory T cells in long-lasting Graves disease. TCRdb ran MiXCR on the multiplex PCR reads and lists one entry per CDR3 protein. The table lists roughly 500,000 distinct CDR3 sequences, 20% to 25% of them singletons. Sequenced material: peripheral blood mononuclear cells (PBMCs), taken when the disease was refractory, from a patient treated with antithyroid drugs. These receptors were collected from a female donor with Graves disease. CDR3s include the opening cysteine and the closing phenylalanine or tryptophan. Each record gives: V gene, clone size, J gene, D gene, CDR3 DNA, CDR3 protein. The D gene is left open where the match is weak. Size tells how often a clone was seen (once, few, many) or the class of an expanded clone, and some rows leave it out.

TRBV28	.	TRBJ2-3	TRBD2	TGTGCCAGCAGTCCCAGCGGGGGGGACCTAGATACGCAGTATTTT	CASSPSGGDLDTQYF
TRBV7-2	.	TRBJ2-7	TRBD2	TGTGCCAGCAGCCCTCCGGTCGGGGGGGGAAGCTCCTACGAGCAGTACTTC	CASSPPVGGGSSYEQYF
TRBV10-3	many	TRBJ2-7	.	TGTGCCATCAGTGAGTCTAACACTTACGAGCAGTACTTC	CAISESNTYEQYF
TRBV7-2	.	TRBJ2-3	TRBD2	TGTGCCAGCAGCGTGATTCAGCTAGCGGGAGGCGATACGCAGTATTTT	CASSVIQLAGGDTQYF
TRBV20-1	many	TRBJ2-7	TRBD1	TGCAGTGCTAGGAAGGACAGGGGGCTGGGGGAGCAGTACTTC	CSARKDRGLGEQYF
TRBV7-2	many	TRBJ2-5	TRBD2	TGTGCCAGCAAACCGGGGAGCGGGGGTCAAGAGACCCAGTACTTC	CASKPGSGGQETQYF
TRBV2	many	TRBJ1-4	.	TGTGCCAGCAGTGAAGCCCCGGGGCCGATGGAGGAAAAACTGTTTTTT	CASSEAPGPMEEKLFF
TRBV14	many	TRBJ2-5	TRBD1	TGTGCCAGCAGCTGGACAGGGATACTCCAAGAGACCCAGTACTTC	CASSWTGILQETQYF
TRBV19	.	TRBJ1-5	.	TGTGCCAGTAGTATAGTATTTTTGGGTTTCAACCAGCCCCAGCATTTT	CASSIVFLGFNQPQHF
TRBV29-1	.	TRBJ2-7	TRBD1	TGCAGCGTTGCGACAGGGGGCAGCTACGAGCAGTACTTC	CSVATGGSYEQYF
TRBV19	.	TRBJ1-5	TRBD1	TGTGCCAGTAGTGACCAACAGGGGAACAGTCAGCCCCAGCATTTT	CASSDQQGNSQPQHF
TRBV19	.	TRBJ1-3	.	TGTGCCAGTAGTTTCAAACGAGACTCTGGAAACACCATATATTTT	CASSFKRDSGNTIYF
TRBV5-6	.	TRBJ2-7	TRBD1	TGTGCCAGCAGCTCGGACATCCGGGACAGACCGGGCGAGCAGTACTTC	CASSSDIRDRPGEQYF
TRBV19	.	TRBJ1-2	TRBD1	TGTGCCAGTAGTAGGGACAGGACTGAGAACTATGGCTACACCTTC	CASSRDRTENYGYTF
TRBV4-3	once	TRBJ2-7	TRBD1	TGCGCCAGCAGCCAAGATTTGAGGGGGCGGACGTACGAGCAGTACTTC	CASSQDLRGRTYEQYF
TRBV29-1	many	TRBJ1-4	TRBD1	TGCAGCGCCCGGGCAGGGGGAGGTGAAAAACTGTTTTTT	CSARAGGGEKLFF
TRBV11-1	many	TRBJ2-5	.	TGTGCCAGCAGCCCCGGGACCGTGCAAGAGACCCAGTACTTC	CASSPGTVQETQYF
TRBV30	.	TRBJ2-7	.	TGTGCCTGGAGTATTGGGACGGAACCGTACTACGAGCAGTACTTC	CAWSIGTEPYYEQYF
TRBV6-5	few	TRBJ1-2	.	TGTGCCAGCAGTTACTCTTTAGGCCCAGCGGCTTATGGCTACACCTTC	CASSYSLGPAAYGYTF
TRBV28	.	TRBJ2-1	TRBD1	TGTGCCAGCAGTTTGTTGCAGGCCAGGGGGAATGAGCAGTTCTTC	CASSLLQARGNEQFF
TRBV11-1	many	TRBJ1-1	.	TGTGCCAGCAGCTATGGGGCCTCGGGAGCTTTCTTT	CASSYGASGAFF
TRBV24-1	many	TRBJ2-7	TRBD1	TGTGCCACCGGGACAGGGGGCGACGAGCAGTACTTC	CATGTGGDEQYF
TRBV20-1	.	TRBJ1-1	TRBD1	TGCAGTGCTAGAGATGTGGCAGGGGGAGACACTGAAGCTTTCTTT	CSARDVAGGDTEAFF
TRBV6-1	.	TRBJ2-3	.	TGTGCCAGCAGGGGAGGGGGACGGAACACAGATACGCAGTATTTT	CASRGGGRNTDTQYF
TRBV2	many	TRBJ1-4	TRBD1	TGTGCCAGCAACAAGCAGTCCGGGACAGGGAGTGAAAAACTGTTTTTT	CASNKQSGTGSEKLFF
TRBV2	many	TRBJ2-7	TRBD2	TGTGCCAGCAGCCCGGGATCAGCGGGAGGGCGGCTCTACGAGCAGTACTTC	CASSPGSAGGRLYEQYF
TRBV15	many	TRBJ1-1	.	TGTGCCACCAGCAGGATGAACACTGAAGCTTTCTTT	CATSRMNTEAFF
TRBV4-1	.	TRBJ2-5	.	TGCGCCAGCAGCCAAGAGGTCAACTCGCAGACCCAGTACTTC	CASSQEVNSQTQYF
TRBV6-2/TRBV6-3	many	TRBJ2-5	.	TGTGCCAGCAGTTGGACGAGGGTGAAAGAGACCCAGTACTTC	CASSWTRVKETQYF
TRBV28	many	TRBJ2-5	.	TGTGCCAGCAGTTACAGGGATGATGAGACCCAGTACTTC	CASSYRDDETQYF
TRBV9	.	TRBJ2-7	.	TGTGCCAGCAGCCGTTCTGAGACTAGTAACGAGCAGTACTTC	CASSRSETSNEQYF
TRBV11-2	few	TRBJ2-4	TRBD1	TGTGCCGTACGGGACAGCGGAGCCAAAAACATTCAGTACTTC	CAVRDSGAKNIQYF
TRBV27	many	TRBJ1-6	.	TGTGCCAGCAGTTTATCCGGGACGGACAACAATTCACCCCTCCACTTT	CASSLSGTDNNSPLHF
TRBV7-3	.	TRBJ2-1	TRBD1	TGTGCCAGCAGCGCCACAGGGGGCTCCTACAATGAGCAGTTCTTC	CASSATGGSYNEQFF
TRBV28	many	TRBJ1-2	TRBD1	TGTGCCAGCAGTACTACAGGGGTGGTGCATGGCTACACCTTC	CASSTTGVVHGYTF
TRBV18	.	TRBJ1-2	.	TGTGCCAGCTCACCACCGGGACTCCTGGCTGGGGGCTACACCTTC	CASSPPGLLAGGYTF
TRBV6-1	many	TRBJ2-5	.	TGTGCCAGCACAGTAGGTGTTGCGGAGACCCAGTACTTC	CASTVGVAETQYF
TRBV7-9	.	TRBJ1-1	.	TGTGCCAGCAGCTCTCATAACCTCGCGATCAACACTGAAGCTTTCTTT	CASSSHNLAINTEAFF
TRBV11-2	many	TRBJ2-6	.	TGTGCCAGCAGCGCACTACCAGGGAATGGGGCCAACGTCCTGACTTTC	CASSALPGNGANVLTF
TRBV6-1	many	TRBJ2-5	.	TGTGCCAGCAGAACGGGGGCAGGCGACCAAGAGACCCAGTACTTC	CASRTGAGDQETQYF
TRBV18	.	TRBJ2-1	.	TGTGCCAGCTCACCGGCTCTCAATGAGCAGTTCTTC	CASSPALNEQFF
TRBV7-3	.	TRBJ2-2	TRBD1	TGTGCCAGCAGCTTATCGTCTCCGGGACAGGGGAGAACCGGGGAGCTGTTTTTT	CASSLSSPGQGRTGELFF
TRBV10-3	many	TRBJ1-2	TRBD1	TGTGCCATCGGTGGACAGGGTAACTATGGCTACACCTTC	CAIGGQGNYGYTF
TRBV19	few	TRBJ1-6	.	TGTGCCAGTAGTTCATACAGAAATTCACCCCTCCACTTT	CASSSYRNSPLHF
TRBV2	many	TRBJ2-4	.	TGTGCCAGCGGGGCTTCGGGGGCCAAAAACATTCAGTACTTC	CASGASGAKNIQYF
TRBV7-3	few	TRBJ1-2	.	TGTGCCAGCAGCTCATCGGTTGGGGCCTCCTATGGCTACACCTTC	CASSSSVGASYGYTF
TRBV27	many	TRBJ1-2	.	TGTGCCAGCAAATGGAGCCGGGGGGACTATGGCTACACCTTC	CASKWSRGDYGYTF
TRBV19	.	TRBJ1-1	.	TGTGCCAGTAGTACGGGTTGGGGACCGGGGAACACTGAAGCTTTCTTT	CASSTGWGPGNTEAFF
TRBV14	many	TRBJ1-1	.	TGTGCCAGCAGCCAAGACACGCATACTGAAGCTTTCTTT	CASSQDTHTEAFF
TRBV28	many	TRBJ1-2	.	TGTGCCAGCAGTCAACAGGGCTTGGGACACCTCTATGGCTACACCTTC	CASSQQGLGHLYGYTF
TRBV10-3	many	TRBJ1-5	.	TGTGCCATCAGTGGCCGCGATCAGCCCCAGCATTTT	CAISGRDQPQHF
TRBV11-3	few	TRBJ2-2	.	TGTGCCAGCAGCCCTACATGGGCGACGGGAACCGGGGAGCTGTTTTTT	CASSPTWATGTGELFF
TRBV4-3	.	TRBJ1-4	.	TGCGCCAGCAGCCAAGGGTCGGCAGCAACTAATGAAAAACTGTTTTTT	CASSQGSAATNEKLFF